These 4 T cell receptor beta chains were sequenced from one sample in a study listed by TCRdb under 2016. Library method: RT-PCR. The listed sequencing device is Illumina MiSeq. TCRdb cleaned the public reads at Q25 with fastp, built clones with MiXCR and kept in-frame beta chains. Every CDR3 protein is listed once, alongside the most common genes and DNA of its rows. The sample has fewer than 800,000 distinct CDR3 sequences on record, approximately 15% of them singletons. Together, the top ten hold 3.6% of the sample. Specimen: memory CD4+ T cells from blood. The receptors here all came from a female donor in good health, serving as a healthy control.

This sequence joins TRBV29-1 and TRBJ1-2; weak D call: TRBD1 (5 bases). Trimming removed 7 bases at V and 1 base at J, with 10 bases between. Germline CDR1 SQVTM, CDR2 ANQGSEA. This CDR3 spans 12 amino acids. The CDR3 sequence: CSAYQGNYGYTF. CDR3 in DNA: TGCAGCGCCTACCAGGGTAACTATGGCTACACCTTC.

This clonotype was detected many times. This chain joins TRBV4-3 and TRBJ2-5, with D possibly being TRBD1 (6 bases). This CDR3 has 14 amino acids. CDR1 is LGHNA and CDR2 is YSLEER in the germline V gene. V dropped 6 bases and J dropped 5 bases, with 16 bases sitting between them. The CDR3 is CASSRDTTWETQYF. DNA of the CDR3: TGCGCCAGCAGTCGGGACACGACCTGGGAGACCCAGTACTTC.

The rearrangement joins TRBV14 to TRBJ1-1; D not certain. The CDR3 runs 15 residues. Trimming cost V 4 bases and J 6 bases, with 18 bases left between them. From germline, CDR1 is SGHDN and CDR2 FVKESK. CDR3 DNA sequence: TGTGCCAGCAGCCCGGGGATTCCCGACATATCTGAAGCTTTCTTT. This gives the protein CASSPGIPDISEAFF.

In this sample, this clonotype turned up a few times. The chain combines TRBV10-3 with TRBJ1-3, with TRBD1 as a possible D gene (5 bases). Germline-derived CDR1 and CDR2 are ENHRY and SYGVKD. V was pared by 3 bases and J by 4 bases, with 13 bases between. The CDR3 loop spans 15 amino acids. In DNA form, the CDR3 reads TGTGCCATCAGTGATAAGACAGACAAGGGAAACACCATATATTTT. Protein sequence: CAISDKTDKGNTIYF.